This TCR beta chain was identified in a study of T cell responses to AZD1222 COVID-19 vaccine. Study-wide results and caveats: Just a handful of AZD1222 recipients were seropositive at baseline. Vaccine-associated CD4 TCRs spanned spike, dominant at 160-218 and 743-854. All repertoire sampling was performed exclusively after the peak T cell response.

This clone was observed a single time. Its cognate antigen is unknown. TCRdb's copy holds only in-frame clones and misses some; the assay was immunoSEQ multiplex PCR. The profile shows 150,000 to 200,000 clones, approximately 91% of them singletons. Trimming took 5 bases from V and 5 from J; bases not matched to a gene: 6. The CDR3 length is 14 residues. CDR1 is SGHVS and CDR2 is FQNEAQ in the germline V gene. The sequenced sample was peripheral blood, obtained on day 0 of AZD1222 vaccination. J is TRBJ1-1 and V is TRBV7-8; 9 bases match TRBD1. The TCR was taken from an adult in good health. The CDR3 region has the DNA TGTGCCAGCAGCATGACCGGGACAGGGACTGAAGCTTTCTTT. It yields the protein CASSMTGTGTEAFF.